This T cell receptor (beta chain) came from a study of cytomegalovirus exposure and HLA in healthy donors. Overall study context: The use of the same platform for the roughly 120 validation repertoires and the roughly 730 first-cohort repertoires was reported by a later analysis.

Study-level points and caveats: High sensitivity and specificity were reportedly achieved when the classifier diagnosed cytomegalovirus status. Rare TCR sequences dominated, though some public TCRs recurred in many donors.

Clones were read by immunoSEQ multiplex PCR, and TCRdb kept only the in-frame ones, dropping some. The sample consists of around 300,000 clones, 88% of them appearing once. A note on this clone: Antigen unknown.

V was shortened by 10 bases and J by 12 bases, with 15 bases between the two germline ends. This CDR3 is built from 11 residues. Germline CDR1 MGHDK, CDR2 SYGVNS. Sequenced: PBMCs. The chain joins TRBV25-1 to TRBJ2-2, with D possibly TRBD2 on 6 matching bases. This TCR was sampled from a woman aged 18-29 years in good health and CMV-seronegative. The CDR3, as DNA: TGTGCCATCCAAGGAGGGAGCAAGCTGTTTTTT. Protein product: CAIQGGSKLFF.